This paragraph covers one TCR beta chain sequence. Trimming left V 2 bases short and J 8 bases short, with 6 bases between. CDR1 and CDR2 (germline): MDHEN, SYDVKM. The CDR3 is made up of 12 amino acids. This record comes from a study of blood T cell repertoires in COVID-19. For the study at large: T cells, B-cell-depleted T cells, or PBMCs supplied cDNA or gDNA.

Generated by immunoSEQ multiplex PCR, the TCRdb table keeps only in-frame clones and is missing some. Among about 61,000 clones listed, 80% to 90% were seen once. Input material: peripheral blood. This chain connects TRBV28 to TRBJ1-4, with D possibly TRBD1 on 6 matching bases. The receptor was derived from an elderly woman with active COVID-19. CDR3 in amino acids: CASSLDREKLFF. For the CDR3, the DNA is TGTGCCAGCAGTTTAGACAGGGAAAAACTGTTTTTT.